The 19 T cell receptor beta chains below all came from one sample that was sequenced in a study of neurological immune-mediated disorders. MiXCR, run by TCRdb on the 5' RACE reads, gives a single entry per CDR3 protein. The sample lists over 45,000 distinct CDR3 sequences, around 3.5% occurring once. Sequencing input: PBMCs. Receptors were obtained from a middle-aged man with multiple sclerosis.

There are many counts of this clonotype. Relative to the germline gene, one junction end is altered; a read error may explain this. The rearrangement uses TRBV4-1 and TRBJ1-5, with TRBD1 identical over 9 bases. From germline, CDR1 is MGHRA and CDR2 YSYEKL. The CDR3 contains 16 residues. The CDR3 sequence is CASSQPQQGAYQPQNF. The CDR3 DNA reads TGCGCCAGCAGCCAACCACAACAGGGGGCTTATCAGCCCCAGAATTTT.

This clonotype came up many times. This chain joins TRBV5-1 and TRBJ2-7; weak D call: TRBD2 (7 bases). This CDR3 is 14 amino acids long. Germline V gene sequence: CDR1 SGHRS, CDR2 YFSETQ. V lost 1 base and J lost 4, with 12 bases in between. The CDR3 region is CASSLRGGEYEQYF. DNA for the CDR3: TGCGCCAGCAGCTTGCGCGGGGGCGAGTACGAGCAGTACTTC.

By proportion, this clonotype is medium-sized (0.01 to 0.1%). The chain carries TRBV14 and TRBJ2-3; D is perhaps TRBD2 (6 bases). V dropped 4 bases and J dropped 3 bases, with 14 bases sitting between them. Germline V CDR1 and CDR2: SGHDN, FVKESK. This CDR3 has 15 amino acids. For the CDR3, the DNA is TGTGCCAGCAGCCCCCGGCTAGGAGGGACAGATACGCAGTATTTT. This translates into CASSPRLGGTDTQYF. The full variable domain, its missing parts supplied by reference TRBV14 and TRBJ2-3, is EAGVTQFPSHSVIEKGQTVTLRCDPISGHDNLYWYRRVMGKEIKFLLHFVKESKQDESGMPNNRFLAERTGGTYSTLKVQPAELEDSGVYFCASSPRLGGTDTQYFGPGTRLTVL.

Many counts were recorded for this clonotype. The chain combines TRBV5-5 with TRBJ2-4; D possibly corresponds to TRBD2 (6 bases). Germline CDR1 and CDR2: SGHKS and YYEKEE (reference sequence). Trimming cost V 1 base and J 0 bases, with 8 bases left between them. This CDR3 spans 15 amino acids. CDR3 protein: CASSLRGIAKNIQYF. CDR3 bases: TGTGCCAGCAGCTTGCGGGGGATAGCCAAAAACATTCAGTACTTC. Filled out from reference TRBV5-5 and TRBJ2-4, the complete variable domain reads DAGVTQSPTHLIKTRGQQVTLRCSPISGHKSVSWYQQVLGQGPQFIFQYYEKEERGRGNFPDRFSARQFPNYSSELNVNALLLGDSALYLCASSLRGIAKNIQYFGAGTRLSVL.

The sample holds many counts of this clonotype. The chain carries TRBV29-1 and TRBJ2-1; 9 bases fit TRBD1. The CDR3 runs to 15 residues. Losses at the gene ends were 0 bases for V and 11 bases for J; bases not matched to a gene: 11. Per germline, CDR1 SQVTM and CDR2 ANQGSEA. The CDR3 spells CSVEDGTTGGFQQFF. As DNA, the CDR3 is TGCAGCGTTGAAGACGGGACGACAGGGGGGTTTCAGCAGTTCTTC.

This clonotype was detected many times. V usage is TRBV18 and J usage is TRBJ2-2, with D perhaps TRBD2 (5 bases). This CDR3 comprises 14 residues. V lost 1 base and J 6 bases, leaving 9 bases between the germline ends. From germline, CDR1 is KGHSH and CDR2 LQKENI. The CDR3 spells CASSPLLDSGELFF. CDR3 sequence (DNA): TGTGCCAGCTCACCACTCCTGGACTCCGGGGAGCTGTTTTTT.

This clonotype was seen at least ten times. The chain combines TRBV7-6 with TRBJ2-5; the match to TRBD1 covers 7 bases. With 3 bases clipped from V and 4 bases from J, the junction kept 14 bases outside the gene matches. The germline CDR1 and CDR2 sequences are SGHVS and FNYEAQ. The CDR3 sequence is 17 residues long. The CDR3 DNA is TGTGCCAGCAGCTTCGATACTCGACAGGGTTGGGCAGAGACCCAGTACTTC. Its protein product is CASSFDTRQGWAETQYF.

This clonotype was seen at least ten times. The chain carries TRBV5-1 and TRBJ1-1, with D unclear. CDR1 is SGHRS, CDR2 YFSETQ, per germline. V lost 0 bases and J 2 bases, leaving 8 bases between the germline ends. The CDR3 covers 14 residues. The CDR3 DNA reads TGCGCCAGCAGCTTGGGAGAAAGAAACACTGAAGCTTTCTTT. This encodes CASSLGERNTEAFF.

In this sample, this clonotype turned up many times. The chain links TRBV20-1 to TRBJ2-1; TRBD1 or TRBD2 may be the D gene (5 bases each). CDR3 length: 12 amino acids. The V end lost 0 bases, the J end lost 8 bases, and 8 bases lay between the germline ends. Germline V CDR1 and CDR2: DFQATT, SNEGSKA (reference sequence). The CDR3 sequence is CSARDGDHEQFF. The DNA of the CDR3 is TGCAGTGCTAGAGATGGGGACCATGAGCAGTTCTTC.

This clonotype has a count of ten or more. A read error is possible here, since a much larger clone lies one base away. V is TRBV12-3 or TRBV12-4 and J is TRBJ1-1; D may be TRBD1 (5 bases). CDR3 length: 14 residues. With 4 bases removed from V and 6 bases from J, the gap between germline ends came to 15 bases. The CDR3 sequence is CASSSLRKGSEAFF. In DNA form, the CDR3 reads TGTGCCAGCAGTTCTCTTAGAAAGGGGTCTGAAGCTTTCTTT.

This clonotype was found many times. The genes are TRBV7-6 and TRBJ2-1, with TRBD1 as a possible D gene (6 bases). Germline V lookup: CDR1 SGHVS, CDR2 FNYEAQ. The V and J ends lost 2 bases and 4 bases respectively, with 12 bases between them. The CDR3 loop spans 15 amino acids. CDR3 bases: TGTGCCAGCAGCTTATCAGGGGTGGGTTACAATGAGCAGTTCTTC. It is translated as CASSLSGVGYNEQFF.

Many counts were recorded for this clonotype. The V call is TRBV5-1, the J call TRBJ2-7, with D perhaps matching TRBD1 or TRBD2 (5 bases each). In germline, CDR1 is SGHRS, CDR2 YFSETQ. V was shortened by 4 bases and J by 2 bases, with 13 bases between the two germline ends. The CDR3 totals 14 residues. The CDR3 loop is CASSPGTDAYEQYF. The CDR3 region has the DNA TGCGCCAGCAGCCCGGGGACGGATGCCTACGAGCAGTACTTC.

At least ten counts were recorded for this clonotype. The chain's CDR3 is CASSWTDKSYEQYF. The CDR3 DNA follows: TGTGCCAGCAGCTGGACAGACAAGTCCTACGAGCAGTACTTC. J is TRBJ2-7 and V is TRBV6-5, with D possibly TRBD1 on 6 matching bases. Germline values: CDR1 MNHEY, CDR2 SVGAGI. This CDR3 is built from 14 residues. Trimming took 6 bases from V and 1 from J, leaving 13 bases between them.

There are many counts of this clonotype. An end of the junction does not agree with germline; a read error may underlie this. The rearrangement uses TRBV4-1 and TRBJ1-6; D ambiguous. This CDR3 is built from 10 residues. Germline V gives CDR1 MGHRA, CDR2 YSYEKL. CDR3 bases: TGCGCCAGCGGTATCTCACCCCTCAACTTT. Its protein is CASGISPLNF.

This clonotype was picked up many times. The chain employs TRBV20-1 and TRBJ2-1; no firm D call. Trimming cost V 6 bases and J 7 bases, with 13 bases left between them. The CDR3 sequence is 12 residues long. The germline gives CDR1 DFQATT, CDR2 SNEGSKA (reference sequence). The CDR3: CSAADIRNEQFF. As DNA, the CDR3 is TGCAGTGCCGCAGACATCAGGAATGAGCAGTTCTTC.

At least ten counts were recorded for this clonotype. The rearrangement joins TRBV20-1 to TRBJ1-2; D uncertain. Trimming took off 3 bases at V and 6 bases at J, with 5 bases between the two ends. The CDR3 sequence is 10 residues long. Germline CDR1 reads DFQATT; CDR2 reads SNEGSKA (reference sequence). The CDR3 nucleotides are TGCAGTGCTAGTAGTCATGGCTACACCTTC. Protein product: CSASSHGYTF.

This clonotype was counted ten times or more. The chain carries TRBV21-1 and TRBJ2-5; the D call TRBD1 from the table was never checked on the DNA. TRBV21-1 is listed as a pseudogene. CDR3 size: 12 residues. CDR3 DNA: TGTGCCAGCCCAACAGGGGAAGAGACCCAGTACTTC. Encoded protein: CASPTGEETQYF.

In this sample, this clonotype turned up many times. The chain employs TRBV4-1 and TRBJ2-1; no clear D gene. This CDR3 region has 13 residues. Germline CDR1 is MGHRA and CDR2 is YSYEKL. V lost 1 base and J 10 bases, leaving 11 bases between the germline ends. The CDR3 nucleotides are TGCGCCAGCAGCCAAGTTACAGCAAGAGAGCAGTTCTTC. Translating it yields CASSQVTAREQFF.

Note on this clonotype: A read error may explain this, as a much larger clone is one base away. The chain recombines TRBV10-3 with TRBJ2-5, with D unresolved. The CDR3 is 14 residues long. CDR1 and CDR2 from the germline V gene are ENHRY and SYGVKD. Trimming cost V 0 bases and J 3 bases, with 8 bases left between them. CDR3 sequence reads: CAISESKREETQYF. The CDR3 region has the DNA TGTGCCATCAGTGAGTCGAAAAGGGAAGAGACCCAGTACTTC.